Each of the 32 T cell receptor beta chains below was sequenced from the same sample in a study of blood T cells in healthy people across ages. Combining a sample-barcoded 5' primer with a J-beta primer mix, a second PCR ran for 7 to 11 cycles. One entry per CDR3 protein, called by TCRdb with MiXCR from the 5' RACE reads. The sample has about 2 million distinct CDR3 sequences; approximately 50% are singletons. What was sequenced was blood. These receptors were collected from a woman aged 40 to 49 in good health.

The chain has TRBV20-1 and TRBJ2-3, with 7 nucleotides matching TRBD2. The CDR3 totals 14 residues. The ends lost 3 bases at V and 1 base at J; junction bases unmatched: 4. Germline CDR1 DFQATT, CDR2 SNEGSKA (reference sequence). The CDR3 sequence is CSARSSGGTDTQYF. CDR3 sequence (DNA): TGCAGTGCTAGGTCCAGCGGGGGCACAGATACGCAGTATTTT.

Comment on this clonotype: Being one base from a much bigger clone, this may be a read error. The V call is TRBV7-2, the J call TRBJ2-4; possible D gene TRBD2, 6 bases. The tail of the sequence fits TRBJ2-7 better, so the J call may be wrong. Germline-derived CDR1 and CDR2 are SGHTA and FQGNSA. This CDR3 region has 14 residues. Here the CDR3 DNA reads TGTGCCAGCAGCTTTGGAGGGGTTTCAGACGAGCAGTACTTC. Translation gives CASSFGGVSDEQYF.

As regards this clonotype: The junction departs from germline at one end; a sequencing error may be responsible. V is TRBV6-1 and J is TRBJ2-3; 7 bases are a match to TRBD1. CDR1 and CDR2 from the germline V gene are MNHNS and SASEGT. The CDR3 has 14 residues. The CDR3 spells CASSTGTDTDAQYF. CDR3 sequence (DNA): TGTGCCAGCAGTACCGGGACAGACACAGATGCGCAGTATTTT.

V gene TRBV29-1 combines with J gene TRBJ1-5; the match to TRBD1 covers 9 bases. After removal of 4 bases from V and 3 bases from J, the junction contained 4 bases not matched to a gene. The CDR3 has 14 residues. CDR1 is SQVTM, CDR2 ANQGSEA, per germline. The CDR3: CSVGGQGDNQPQHF. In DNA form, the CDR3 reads TGCAGCGTTGGGGGACAGGGTGACAATCAGCCCCAGCATTTT.

CDR3 sequence (DNA): TGTGCCAGCAGTTTTGGGGCAGCCCTCCCCTACGAGCAGTACTTC. Its protein product is CASSFGAALPYEQYF. This rearrangement joins TRBV28 to TRBJ2-7; D is perhaps TRBD1 (5 bases). This CDR3 contains 15 residues. From germline, CDR1 is MDHEN and CDR2 SYDVKM. V lost 3 bases and J 2 bases, leaving 14 bases between the germline ends.

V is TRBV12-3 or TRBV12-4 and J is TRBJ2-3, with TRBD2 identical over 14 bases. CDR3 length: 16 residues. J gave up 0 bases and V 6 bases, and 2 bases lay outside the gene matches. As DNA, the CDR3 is TGTGCCAGCAGGACTAGCGGGGGGGCCAGCACAGATACGCAGTATTTT. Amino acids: CASRTSGGASTDTQYF.

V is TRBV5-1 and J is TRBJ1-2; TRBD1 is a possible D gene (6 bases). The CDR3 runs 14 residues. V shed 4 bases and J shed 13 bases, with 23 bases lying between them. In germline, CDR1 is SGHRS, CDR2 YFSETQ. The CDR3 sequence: CASSLGVSGTPATF. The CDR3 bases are TGCGCCAGCAGCCTGGGGGTATCCGGGACACCGGCCACCTTC.

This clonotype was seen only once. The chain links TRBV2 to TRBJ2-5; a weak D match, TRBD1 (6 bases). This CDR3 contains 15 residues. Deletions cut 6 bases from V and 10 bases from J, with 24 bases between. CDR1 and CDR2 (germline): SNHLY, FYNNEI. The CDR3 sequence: CASSESGTPIGGQYF. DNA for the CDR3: TGTGCCAGCAGCGAATCCGGGACACCCATCGGAGGCCAGTACTTC.

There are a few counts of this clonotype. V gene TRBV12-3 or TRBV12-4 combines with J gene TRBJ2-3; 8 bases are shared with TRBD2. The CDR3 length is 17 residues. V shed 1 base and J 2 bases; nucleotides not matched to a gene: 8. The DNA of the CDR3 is TGTGCCAGCAGTTTAGAGGATAGCGGGGTCTCCACAGATACGCAGTATTTT. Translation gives CASSLEDSGVSTDTQYF.

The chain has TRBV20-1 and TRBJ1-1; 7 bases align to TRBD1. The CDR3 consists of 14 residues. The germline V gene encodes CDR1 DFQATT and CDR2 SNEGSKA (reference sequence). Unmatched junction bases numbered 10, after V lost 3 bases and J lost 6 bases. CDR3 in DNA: TGCAGTGCTAGGAACAGGGGCGCAGGCCCTGAAGCTTTCTTT. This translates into CSARNRGAGPEAFF.

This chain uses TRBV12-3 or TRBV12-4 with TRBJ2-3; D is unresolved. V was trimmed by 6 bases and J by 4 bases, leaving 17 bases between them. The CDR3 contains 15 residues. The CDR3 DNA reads TGTGCCAGCAGCCAAGGCGGCCATACAGCAGATACGCAGTATTTT. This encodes CASSQGGHTADTQYF.

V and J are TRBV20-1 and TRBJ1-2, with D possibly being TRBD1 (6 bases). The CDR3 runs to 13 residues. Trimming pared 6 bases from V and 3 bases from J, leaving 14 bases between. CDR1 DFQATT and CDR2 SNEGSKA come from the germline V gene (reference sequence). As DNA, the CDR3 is TGCAGTGCCATACAGGGTACGGACTATGGCTACACCTTC. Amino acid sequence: CSAIQGTDYGYTF.

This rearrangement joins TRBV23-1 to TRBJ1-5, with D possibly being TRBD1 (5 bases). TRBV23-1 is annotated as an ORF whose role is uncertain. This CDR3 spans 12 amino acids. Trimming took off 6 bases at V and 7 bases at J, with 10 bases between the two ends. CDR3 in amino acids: CASSTGAQPQHF. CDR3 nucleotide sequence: TGCGCCAGCAGCACCGGGGCCCAGCCCCAGCATTTT.

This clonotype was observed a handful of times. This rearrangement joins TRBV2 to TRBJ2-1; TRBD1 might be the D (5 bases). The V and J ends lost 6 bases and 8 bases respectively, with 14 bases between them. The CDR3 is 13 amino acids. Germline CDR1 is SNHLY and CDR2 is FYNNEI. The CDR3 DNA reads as TGTGCCAGCAGGGGGCCCCGCTGGGATGAGCAGTTCTTC. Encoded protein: CASRGPRWDEQFF.

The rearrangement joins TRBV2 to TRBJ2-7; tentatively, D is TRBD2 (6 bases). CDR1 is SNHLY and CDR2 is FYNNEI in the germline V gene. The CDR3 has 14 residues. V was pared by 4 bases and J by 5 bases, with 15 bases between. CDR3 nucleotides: TGTGCCAGCAGTGTGGTCCGGGGGTTGGACGAGCAGTACTTC. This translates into CASSVVRGLDEQYF.

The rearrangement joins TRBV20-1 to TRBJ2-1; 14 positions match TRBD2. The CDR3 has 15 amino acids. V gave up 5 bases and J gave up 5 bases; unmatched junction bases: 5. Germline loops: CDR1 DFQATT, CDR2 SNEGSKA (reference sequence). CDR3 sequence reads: CSAGLAGGADNEQFF. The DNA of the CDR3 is TGCAGTGCTGGACTAGCGGGGGGTGCGGACAATGAGCAGTTCTTC.

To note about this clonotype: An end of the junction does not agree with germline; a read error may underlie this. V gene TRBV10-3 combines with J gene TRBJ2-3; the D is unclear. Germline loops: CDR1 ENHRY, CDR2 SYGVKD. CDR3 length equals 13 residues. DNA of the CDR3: TGTGCCAGCAGTGAGTCCGACACAGATACGCAGTATTTT. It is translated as CASSESDTDTQYF.

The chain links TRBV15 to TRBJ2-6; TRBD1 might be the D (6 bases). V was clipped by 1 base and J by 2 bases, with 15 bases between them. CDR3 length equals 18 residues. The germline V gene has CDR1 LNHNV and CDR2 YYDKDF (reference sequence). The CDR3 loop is CATSRGGITGTGANVLTF. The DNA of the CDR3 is TGTGCCACCAGCAGAGGAGGTATAACAGGGACTGGGGCCAACGTCCTGACTTTC.

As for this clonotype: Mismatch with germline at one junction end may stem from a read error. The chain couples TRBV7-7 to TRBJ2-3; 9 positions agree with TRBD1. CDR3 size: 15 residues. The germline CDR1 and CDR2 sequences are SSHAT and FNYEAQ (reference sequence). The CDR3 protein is CASSSGTGSADTQYF. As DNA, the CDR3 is TGTGCTAGCAGCTCCGGGACAGGGTCAGCAGATACGCAGTATTTT.

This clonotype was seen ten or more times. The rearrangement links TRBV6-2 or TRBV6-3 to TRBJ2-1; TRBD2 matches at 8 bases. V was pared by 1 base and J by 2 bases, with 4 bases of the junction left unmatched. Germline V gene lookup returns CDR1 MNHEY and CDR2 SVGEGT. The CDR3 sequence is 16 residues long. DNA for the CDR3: TGTGCCAGCAGTTACTATCCGGGACTAGCCTACAATGAGCAGTTCTTC. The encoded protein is CASSYYPGLAYNEQFF.

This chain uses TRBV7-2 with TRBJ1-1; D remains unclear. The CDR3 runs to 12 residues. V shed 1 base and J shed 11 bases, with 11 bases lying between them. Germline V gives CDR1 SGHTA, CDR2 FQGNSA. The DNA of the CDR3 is TGTGCCAGCAGCTTAGTCGGCTTCGGGGCTTTCTTT. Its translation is CASSLVGFGAFF.

The CDR3 nucleotides read TGCAGCGTTGAGCGACAGGGGAACTATGGCTACACCTTC. Translated, it gives CSVERQGNYGYTF. The genes are TRBV29-1 and TRBJ1-2; 8 bases map to TRBD1. The length of the CDR3 is 13 residues. CDR1 is SQVTM, CDR2 ANQGSEA, per germline. V was clipped by 3 bases and J by 2 bases; unmatched bases: 2.

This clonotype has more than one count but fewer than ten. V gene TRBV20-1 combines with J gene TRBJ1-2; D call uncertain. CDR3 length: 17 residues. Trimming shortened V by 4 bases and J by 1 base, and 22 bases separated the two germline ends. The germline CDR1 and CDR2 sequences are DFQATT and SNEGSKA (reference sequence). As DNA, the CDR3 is TGCAGTGCTACCCAGCTTGGAGACCCTAAACTTAACTATGGCTACACCTTC. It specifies CSATQLGDPKLNYGYTF.

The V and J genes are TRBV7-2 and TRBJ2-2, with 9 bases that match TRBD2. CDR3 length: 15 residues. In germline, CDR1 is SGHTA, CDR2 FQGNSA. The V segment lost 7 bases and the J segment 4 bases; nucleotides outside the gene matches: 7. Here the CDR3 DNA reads TGTGCCAGCATTGCGGGGGGGCCGGGCACCGGGGAGCTGTTTTTT. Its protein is CASIAGGPGTGELFF.

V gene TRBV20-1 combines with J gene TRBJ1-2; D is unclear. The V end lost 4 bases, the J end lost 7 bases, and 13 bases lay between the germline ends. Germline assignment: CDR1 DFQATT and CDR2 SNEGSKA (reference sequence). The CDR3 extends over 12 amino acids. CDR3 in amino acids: CSAKVGVSGYTF. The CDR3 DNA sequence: TGCAGTGCTAAGGTCGGAGTAAGTGGCTACACCTTC.

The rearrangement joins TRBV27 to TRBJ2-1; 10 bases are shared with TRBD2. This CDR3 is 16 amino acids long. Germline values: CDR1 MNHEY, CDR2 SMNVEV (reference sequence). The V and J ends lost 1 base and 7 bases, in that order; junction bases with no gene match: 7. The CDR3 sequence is CASSLWSGGANNEQFF. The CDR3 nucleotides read TGTGCCAGCAGTTTATGGAGCGGGGGGGCCAATAATGAGCAGTTCTTC.

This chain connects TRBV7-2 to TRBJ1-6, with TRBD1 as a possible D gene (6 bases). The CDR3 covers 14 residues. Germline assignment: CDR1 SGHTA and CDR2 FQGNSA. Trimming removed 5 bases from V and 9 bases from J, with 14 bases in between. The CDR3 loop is CASSLRQDPSPLHF. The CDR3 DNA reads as TGTGCCAGCAGCCTGCGACAGGATCCTTCACCCCTCCACTTT.

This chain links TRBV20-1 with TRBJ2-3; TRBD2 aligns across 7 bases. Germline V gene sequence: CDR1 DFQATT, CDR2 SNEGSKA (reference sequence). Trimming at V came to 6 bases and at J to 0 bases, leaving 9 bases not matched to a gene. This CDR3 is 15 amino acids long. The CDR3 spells CSAPRRRGSTDTQYF. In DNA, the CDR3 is TGCAGTGCCCCCCGTAGGCGGGGGAGCACAGATACGCAGTATTTT.

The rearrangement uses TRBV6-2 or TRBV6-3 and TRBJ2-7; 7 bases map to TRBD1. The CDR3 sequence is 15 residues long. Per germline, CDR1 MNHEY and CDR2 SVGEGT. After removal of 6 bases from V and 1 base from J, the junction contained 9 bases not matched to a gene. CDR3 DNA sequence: TGTGCCAGCAGAGAAGACAGGGACGGGTCCTACGAGCAGTACTTC. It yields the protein CASREDRDGSYEQYF.

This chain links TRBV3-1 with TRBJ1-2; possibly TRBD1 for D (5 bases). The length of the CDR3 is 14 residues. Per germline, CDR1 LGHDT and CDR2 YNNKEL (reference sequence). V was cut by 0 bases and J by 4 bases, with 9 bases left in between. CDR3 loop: CASSQERGIYGYTF. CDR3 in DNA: TGTGCCAGCAGCCAAGAGCGGGGGATCTATGGCTACACCTTC.

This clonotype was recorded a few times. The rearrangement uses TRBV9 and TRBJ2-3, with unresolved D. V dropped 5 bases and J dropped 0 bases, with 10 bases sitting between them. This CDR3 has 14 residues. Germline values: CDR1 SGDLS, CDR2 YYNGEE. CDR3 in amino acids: CASSMGGSTDTQYF. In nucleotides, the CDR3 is TGTGCCAGCAGTATGGGCGGAAGCACAGATACGCAGTATTTT.

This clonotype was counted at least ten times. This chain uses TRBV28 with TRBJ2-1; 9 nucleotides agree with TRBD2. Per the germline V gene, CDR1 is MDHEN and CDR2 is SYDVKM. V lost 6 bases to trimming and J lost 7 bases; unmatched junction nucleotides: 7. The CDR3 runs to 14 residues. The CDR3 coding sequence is TGTGCCAGCAGCTTACTGGCGGGGGGGAATGAGCAGTTCTTC. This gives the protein CASSLLAGGNEQFF.